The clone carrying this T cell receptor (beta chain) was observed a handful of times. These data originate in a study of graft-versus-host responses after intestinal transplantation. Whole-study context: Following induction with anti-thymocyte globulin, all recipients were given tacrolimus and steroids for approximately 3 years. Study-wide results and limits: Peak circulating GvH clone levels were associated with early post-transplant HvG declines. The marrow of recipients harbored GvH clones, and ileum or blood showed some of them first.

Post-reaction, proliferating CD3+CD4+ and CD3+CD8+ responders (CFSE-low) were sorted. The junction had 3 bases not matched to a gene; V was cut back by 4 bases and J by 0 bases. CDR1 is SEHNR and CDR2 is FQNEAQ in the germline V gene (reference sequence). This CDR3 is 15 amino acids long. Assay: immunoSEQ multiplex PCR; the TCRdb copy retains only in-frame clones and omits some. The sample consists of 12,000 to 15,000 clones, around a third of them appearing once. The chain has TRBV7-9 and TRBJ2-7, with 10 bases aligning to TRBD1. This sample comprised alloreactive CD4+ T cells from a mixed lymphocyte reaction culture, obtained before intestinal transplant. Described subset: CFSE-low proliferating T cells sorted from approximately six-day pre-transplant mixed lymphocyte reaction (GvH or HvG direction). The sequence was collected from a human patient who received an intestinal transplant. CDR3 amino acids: CASSSRTGGSYEQYF. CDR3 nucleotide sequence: TGTGCCAGCAGCTCTCGGACAGGGGGCTCCTACGAGCAGTACTTC.